The following is a T cell receptor (beta chain) sequence with its context. This clonotype was detected a few times. The antigen it binds to is not known. Within one base of it there is no much larger clone, and no base qualities were kept. This sample stems from a study of identical twins (TCRdb year 2016). Looking at the study overall: TCR alpha and beta repertoires from monozygotic twins, unrelated adults of various ages and cord blood were deep-sequenced to test whether fetal clonotypes persist. To rule out contamination, replicate twin experiments were performed at different times with different library preparation protocols. General findings and caveats noted by the study authors: Fewer insertions were carried by abundant cord blood beta clonotypes, a similar but weaker trend appeared in young adult naive repertoires, and no such trend appeared in memory repertoires. Out-of-frame TCR alpha sharing in monozygotic twins was systematically underestimated by recombination models, whereas sharing between unrelated individuals was in agreement with the recombination models. Because the same donors could not be followed over many years, conclusions were based on cross-sectional statistical analysis. Compared with coincidental sharing between unrelated individuals, an excess of low generation-probability sequences was observed among out-of-frame TCR alpha sequences shared between twins. Zero-insertion analyses could be partly confounded by invariant T cells such as MAIT and iNKT, though diverse VJ usage argued against such confounding for most clonotypes. In beta out-of-frame sequences, excess twin sharing was weaker, because having fewer shared sequences lowered the signal-to-noise ratio.

The CDR3, cysteine through phenylalanine, is 15 amino acids long. The kept DNA is CDR3 alone, 45 bases in frame from the first base. Sequences SGHRS (CDR1) and YFSETQ (CDR2) are obtained from the germline V gene. The germline V end is reduced by 4 bases and the J end by 9 bases; junction bases left unmatched: 8. Receptor amplification or capture employed 5' RACE. Instrument on record: Illumina HiSeq 2000. Template switching introduced a universal primer binding site; the final cDNA contained a unique molecular identifier, enabling accurate counting of TCR cDNA molecules. First-strand cDNA for TCR alpha and beta chains was synthesized from specific primers in the conserved constant-segment region. To control for contamination, every cDNA library carried two barcodes: a SMART-Mk sample barcode plus Illumina barcodes. TruSeq adapter sequences, together with Illumina sample barcodes, were added in two successive PCR steps. Sequencing of the TCR alpha and beta cDNA libraries was done on the Illumina HiSeq platform using custom primers. From the authors' description of their analysis: Raw reads were processed with MiGEC to extract unique molecular identifiers, and MiXCR was used to determine CDR3 positions. Recombination models were inferred per individual with the repgenHMM and IGoR tools using an EM algorithm. The analysis of shared clonotypes was done with the tcR package in R, with sharing normalized by the product of cloneset sizes. To study raw recombination without the effects of thymic and clonal selection, out-of-frame nonproductive sequences were analyzed. TCRdb took the public reads, trimmed them with fastp at Q25, ran MiXCR for clone calling and kept in-frame beta chains. Identical CDR3 protein sequences are pooled into one entry, listed with their most common genes and DNA. For this entry, the V and J calls and clone size follow TCRdb and not the study's own pipeline. In all, the sample holds 540,000 or so distinct CDR3 sequences, and about 22% of those were seen once. Together, the top ten hold around 0.47% of the sample.

Only healthy Caucasian donors were included. Three pairs of female monozygotic twins, all aged about 18 to 30 years, made up the twin cohort. Positive isolation kits from Invitrogen were used to isolate the CD4+ and CD8+ T cell populations. These same data were also listed under a study on yellow fever vaccine responses in identical twins. The second study, in turn, reports: According to the authors, in identical twins the way T cells responded to vaccination appeared partly convergent and partly personalized. The study precisely tracked vaccine-responding T cell clones in identical twins.

The sequencing sample was made of CD4+ T cells sorted from blood. The clonotype originates from a woman aged 18-29 years in good health. The rearrangement joined TRBV5-1 to TRBJ2-1, with 12 bases aligning to TRBD2. The CDR3 protein sequence reads: CASSEGLAGVSEQFF. The DNA reads TGCGCCAGCAGCGAGGGACTAGCGGGTGTGAGTGAGCAGTTCTTC.